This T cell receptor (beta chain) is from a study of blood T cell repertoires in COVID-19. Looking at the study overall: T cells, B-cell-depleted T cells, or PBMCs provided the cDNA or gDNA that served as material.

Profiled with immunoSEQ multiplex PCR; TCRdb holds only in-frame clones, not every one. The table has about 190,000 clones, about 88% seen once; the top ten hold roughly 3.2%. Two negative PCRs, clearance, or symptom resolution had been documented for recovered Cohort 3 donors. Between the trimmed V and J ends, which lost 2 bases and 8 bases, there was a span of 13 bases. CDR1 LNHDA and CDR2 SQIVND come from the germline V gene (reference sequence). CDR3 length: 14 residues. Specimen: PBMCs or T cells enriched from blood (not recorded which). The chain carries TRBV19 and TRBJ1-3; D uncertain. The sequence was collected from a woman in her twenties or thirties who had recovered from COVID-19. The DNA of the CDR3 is TGTGCCAGTAGTATATCTACCCGTATGGACACCATATATTTT. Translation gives CASSISTRMDTIYF.